Here is one T cell receptor (beta chain) with its context. Using immunoSEQ multiplex PCR, the repertoire was profiled, and TCRdb retains in-frame clones only, with some absent. Among around 50,000 clones listed, approximately 90% were seen once. This specimen belongs to a study of control samples from healthy donors and cancer patients. Trimming removed 6 bases from V and 4 bases from J; junction bases left unmatched: 8. The germline V gene has CDR1 MNHEY and CDR2 SMNVEV (reference sequence). The CDR3 extends over 15 amino acids. This chain connects TRBV27 to TRBJ1-5, with 8 positions matching TRBD1. The sequenced sample consisted of PBMCs. This sequence originates from a man younger than 45 with colorectal cancer. CDR3 bases: TGTGCCAGCAGACCGTCAGGGGGCGGGAATCAGCCCCAGCATTTT. Protein product: CASRPSGGGNQPQHF.